Described below is a single T cell receptor (beta chain) sequence and its context. The sample holds other DNA sequences that translate to the same CDR3. This entry belongs to a study of shared clonotypes between healthy human individuals. TCRdb keeps only in-frame clones here, not all; method: immunoSEQ multiplex PCR. Among 2 million to 2.5 million clones, 80% to 95% were seen once, and the ten largest hold 0.39%. The source material was naive CD4+ T cells from PBMCs. Subset noted: CD45RA+ positively selected. This sequence was found in a man younger than 35 in good health. Some clones in this sample may be carry-over from other donors' samples.

The CDR3 sequence: CASSADPSSTDTQYF. The CDR3 nucleotides read TGCGCCAGCAGCGCTGACCCATCTAGCACAGATACGCAGTATTTT. The rearrangement uses TRBV5-1 and TRBJ2-3; D gene uncertain. The CDR3 is 15 residues long. Germline lookup yields CDR1 SGHRS and CDR2 YFSETQ. The V end was cut by 4 bases, the J end by 0 bases, with 12 bases between.